The rows below give T cell receptor beta chains drawn from one sample of a study of T cell responses to AZD1222 COVID-19 vaccine. Using immunoSEQ multiplex PCR, the repertoire was profiled, and TCRdb retains in-frame clones only, with some absent. Altogether over 95,000 clones are present, around 90% being singletons, with the ten largest covering about 13%. This specimen was peripheral blood, taken on day 0 of AZD1222 vaccination. These receptors were taken from an adult in good health. CDR3s include the opening cysteine and the closing phenylalanine or tryptophan. The D gene is left open where the match is weak. A row's size may be missing; if present it is once, few, many or a size class.

-,TRBV11-1,TRBD1,TRBJ2-5,CASHDRGQETQYF,TGTGCCAGCCACGACAGGGGGCAGGAGACCCAGTACTTC
once,TRBV19,-,TRBJ2-1,CASSRQDSPEQFF,TGTGCCAGTAGTAGACAGGACTCCCCGGAGCAGTTCTTC
-,TRBV9,-,TRBJ1-2,CASTEMGADYGYTF,TGTGCCAGCACCGAAATGGGGGCGGACTATGGCTACACCTTC
once,TRBV19,-,TRBJ2-7,CASSIVGIGQYEQYF,TGTGCCAGTAGTATCGTGGGGATCGGGCAGTACGAGCAGTACTTC
-,TRBV27,-,TRBJ1-6,CASSFRTGGTSYNSPLHF,TGTGCCAGCAGTTTCAGGACCGGGGGGACCTCCTATAATTCACCCCTCCACTTT
-,TRBV6-2/TRBV6-3,TRBD1,TRBJ2-1,CASSSGGTGVYEQFF,TGTGCCAGCAGCTCAGGCGGGACAGGGGTTTATGAGCAGTTCTTC
-,TRBV30,TRBD1,TRBJ2-5,CAWSVRDRYFQETQYF,TGTGCCTGGAGTGTACGGGACAGATACTTCCAAGAGACCCAGTACTTC
-,TRBV5-4,-,TRBJ2-7,CASSSDVAYEQYF,TGTGCCAGCAGCTCGGACGTTGCCTACGAGCAGTACTTC
-,TRBV4-1,-,TRBJ1-1,CASSQPIRSGEAFF,TGCGCCAGCAGCCAACCTATCAGGAGCGGTGAAGCTTTCTTT
once,TRBV5-1,-,TRBJ1-6,CASSITGTAGNSPLHF,TGCGCCAGCAGCATAACCGGGACGGCCGGAAATTCACCCCTCCACTTT
-,TRBV5-1,TRBD2,TRBJ2-5,CASSSLDFGGSETQYF,TGCGCCAGCAGCTCCCTGGACTTCGGGGGGTCGGAGACCCAGTACTTC
-,TRBV12-5,-,TRBJ2-1,CASGGGTRSSYNEQFF,TGTGCTAGTGGTGGGGGGACACGAAGCTCCTACAATGAGCAGTTCTTC
-,TRBV6-2/TRBV6-3,-,TRBJ2-6,CASGQGKWVLTF,TGTGCCAGCGGCCAGGGGAAGTGGGTCCTGACTTTC
-,TRBV29-1,-,TRBJ1-2,CSDSDNYGYTF,TGCAGCGATTCAGATAACTATGGCTACACCTTC
few,TRBV28,-,TRBJ1-1,CASSSPGFEAFF,TGTGCCAGCAGTTCCCCGGGGTTTGAAGCTTTCTTT
-,TRBV7-2,TRBD1,TRBJ1-5,CASSFNRGGWQPQHF,TGTGCCAGCAGTTTCAACAGGGGAGGGTGGCAGCCCCAGCATTTT
-,TRBV7-2,TRBD2,TRBJ2-2,CASSLYLAGNTGELFF,TGTGCCAGCAGCTTATACCTAGCGGGCAACACCGGGGAGCTGTTTTTT
-,TRBV7-9,-,TRBJ2-1,CASGRGKWGANEQFF,TGTGCCAGCGGGCGGGGAAAATGGGGCGCCAATGAGCAGTTCTTC
-,TRBV19,TRBD1,TRBJ1-5,CASSAGQGTIAIFYQPQHF,TGTGCCAGTAGTGCCGGACAGGGGACAATAGCAATCTTTTATCAGCCCCAGCATTTT
-,TRBV21-1,-,TRBJ1-2,CASSKAGTGTRDGYTF,TGTGCCAGCAGCAAAGCGGGTACCGGGACCAGGGATGGCTACACCTTC
-,TRBV7-9,-,TRBJ2-7,CASSLATGHGEQYF,TGTGCCAGCAGCTTAGCTACAGGCCATGGAGAGCAGTACTTC
-,TRBV5-1,TRBD1,TRBJ1-1,CASSPIDRAGYTEAFF,TGCGCCAGCAGCCCAATAGACAGGGCGGGGTACACTGAAGCTTTCTTT
-,TRBV24-1,-,TRBJ2-1,CATSLSGEQFF,TGTGCCACCAGTCTTTCTGGTGAGCAGTTCTTC
-,TRBV19,-,TRBJ2-3,CASSIGGNTQYF,TGTGCCAGTAGTATAGGAGGGAATACGCAGTATTTT
-,TRBV4-1,TRBD2,TRBJ2-1,CASSQGGLAGGPFNEQFF,TGCGCCAGCAGCCAAGGTGGACTAGCGGGGGGGCCATTCAATGAGCAGTTCTTC
-,TRBV2,-,TRBJ1-5,CASSGSGAGNQPQHF,TGTGCCAGCAGTGGATCTGGTGCGGGCAATCAGCCCCAGCATTTT
-,TRBV5-1,-,TRBJ2-4,CASSLEGVAKNIQYF,TGCGCCAGCAGCTTGGAAGGGGTAGCCAAAAACATTCAGTACTTC
-,TRBV14,-,TRBJ2-1,CASSQGHNEQFF,TGTGCCAGCAGCCAGGGACACAATGAGCAGTTCTTC
once,TRBV7-2,-,TRBJ1-1,CASSRQTDRIEAFF,TGTGCCAGCAGCCGCCAAACTGACCGGATTGAAGCTTTCTTT
-,TRBV24-1,TRBD1,TRBJ2-5,CATSENRGRQETQYF,TGTGCCACCAGTGAAAACAGGGGAAGGCAAGAGACCCAGTACTTC
-,TRBV29-1,-,TRBJ1-2,CSVRPEEEWYGYTF,TGCAGCGTACGCCCGGAGGAGGAATGGTATGGCTACACCTTC
-,TRBV3-1/TRBV3-2,-,TRBJ2-3,CASSPQADTQYF,TGTGCCAGCAGCCCCCAAGCGGATACGCAGTATTTT
-,TRBV25-1,-,TRBJ1-2,CASSKGPAVGYTF,TGTGCCAGTTCCAAGGGCCCGGCCGTCGGCTACACCTTC
-,TRBV4-1,-,TRBJ2-5,CASRGREETQYF,TGCGCCAGCAGAGGCAGGGAAGAGACCCAGTACTTC
-,TRBV28,-,TRBJ1-4,CASSLGGQLDEKLFF,TGTGCCAGCAGTTTAGGGGGCCAGCTCGATGAAAAACTGTTTTTT
-,TRBV6-5,-,TRBJ2-7,CASSRLDFYEQYF,TGTGCCAGCAGTCGACTAGATTTCTACGAGCAGTACTTC
-,TRBV29-1,TRBD2,TRBJ2-1,CSVEDRSGGRWNEQFF,TGCAGCGTTGAAGATAGGTCGGGCGGGAGATGGAATGAGCAGTTCTTC
-,TRBV18,TRBD1,TRBJ1-2,CASSPPAQGIGYTF,TGTGCCAGCTCACCACCTGCACAGGGGATCGGCTACACCTTC
-,TRBV5-8,-,TRBJ1-6,CASSLRRMDQFRHNSPLHF,TGTGCCAGCAGCTTAAGGCGGATGGATCAATTTAGGCATAATTCACCCCTCCACTTT
-,TRBV27,-,TRBJ1-2,CASSPRWGRYGYTF,TGTGCCAGCAGCCCGCGGTGGGGGCGGTATGGCTACACCTTC
-,TRBV19,TRBD1,TRBJ2-1,CASSMDLGQGLHYEQFF,TGTGCCAGTAGTATGGACCTGGGACAGGGGTTGCACTATGAGCAGTTCTTC
-,TRBV25-1,-,TRBJ1-6,CASSELLGNSPLHF,TGTGCCAGCAGTGAATTATTGGGAAATTCACCCCTCCACTTT
-,TRBV15,-,TRBJ1-1,CATSRSQTRRNTEAFF,TGTGCCACCAGCAGATCACAAACCCGACGGAACACTGAAGCTTTCTTT